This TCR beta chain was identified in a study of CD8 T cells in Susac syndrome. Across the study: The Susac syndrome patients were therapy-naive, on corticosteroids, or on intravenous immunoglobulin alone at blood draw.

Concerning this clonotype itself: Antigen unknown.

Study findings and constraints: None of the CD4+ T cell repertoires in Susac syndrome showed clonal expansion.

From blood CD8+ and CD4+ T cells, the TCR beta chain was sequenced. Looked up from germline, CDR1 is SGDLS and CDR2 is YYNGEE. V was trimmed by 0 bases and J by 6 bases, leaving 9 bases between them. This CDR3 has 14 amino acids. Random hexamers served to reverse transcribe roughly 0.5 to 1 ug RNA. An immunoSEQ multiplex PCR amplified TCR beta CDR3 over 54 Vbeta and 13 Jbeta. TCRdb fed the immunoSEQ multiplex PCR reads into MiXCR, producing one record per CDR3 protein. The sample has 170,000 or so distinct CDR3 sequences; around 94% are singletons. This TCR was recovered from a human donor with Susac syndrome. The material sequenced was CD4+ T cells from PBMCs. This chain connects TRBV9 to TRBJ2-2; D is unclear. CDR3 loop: CASSVDEFPGELFF. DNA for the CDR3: TGTGCCAGCAGCGTAGATGAGTTCCCCGGGGAGCTGTTTTTT.